The 5 T cell receptor beta chains listed next were all sequenced from one sample in a study of T cells in localized non-small cell lung cancer. Method: immunoSEQ multiplex PCR; TCRdb's copy keeps in-frame clones and lacks some. The sample has approximately 88,000 clones, around 90% seen once; the top ten hold roughly 4%. The sequencing here drew on PBMCs, taken before any cancer treatment. These receptors originate from a woman aged 40-69 years with stage II squamous cell lung carcinoma.

This clone was recorded only once. This chain uses TRBV10-2 with TRBJ2-1; TRBD1 agrees at 11 bases. The CDR3 extends over 20 amino acids. CDR1 is WSHSY, CDR2 SAAADI, per germline. Trimming at V came to 4 bases and at J to 0 bases, leaving 14 bases not matched to a gene. CDR3 sequence (DNA): TGCGCCAGCAGTGGAGATTTAACCGGGACAGGGGGTCACTCCTACAATGAGCAGTTCTTC. Protein sequence: CASSGDLTGTGGHSYNEQFF.

The chain recombines TRBV10-1 with TRBJ2-3; 10 bases line up with TRBD2. CDR1 WNHNN and CDR2 SYGVQD come from the germline V gene (reference sequence). The CDR3 has 15 residues. V dropped 6 bases and J dropped 4; count of bases not matched to a gene: 7. The CDR3 loop reads CASSLAGERSDTQYF. As DNA, the CDR3 is TGCGCCAGCAGCCTAGCGGGAGAAAGATCAGATACGCAGTATTTT.

This chain uses TRBV6-5 with TRBJ1-2; D is uncertain. The CDR3 spans 14 residues. Per the germline V gene, CDR1 is MNHEY and CDR2 is SVGAGI. This CDR3 is CAAGRHLSENGYTF. CDR3 sequence (DNA): TGTGCGGCGGGTAGGCATTTGAGTGAGAATGGCTACACCTTC.

CDR3 residues: CASSLRVANEKLFF. The CDR3 DNA follows: TGCGCCAGCAGCCTCAGGGTGGCTAATGAAAAACTGTTTTTT. V gene TRBV4-1 combines with J gene TRBJ1-4, with D possibly matching TRBD1 (5 bases). This CDR3 is built from 14 residues. Trimming pared 4 bases from V and 3 bases from J, leaving 9 bases between. The V gene's germline CDR1 is MGHRA and CDR2 YSYEKL.

The chain recombines TRBV27 with TRBJ2-6; D is possibly TRBD1 or TRBD2 (5 bases each). The CDR3 spans 15 residues. V was trimmed by 7 bases and J by 3 bases, leaving 13 bases between them. The germline CDR1 and CDR2 sequences are MNHEY and SMNVEV (reference sequence). CDR3: CASTRQRGGANVLTF. The CDR3 DNA reads as TGTGCCAGCACCCGCCAGAGGGGTGGGGCCAACGTCCTGACTTTC.